What follows are 28 T cell receptor beta chains derived from one specimen sequenced in a study of T cell changes during pregnancy in multiple sclerosis. Profiling relied on immunoSEQ multiplex PCR, and the TCRdb table lists in-frame clones only, not all of them. The profile covers some 87,000 clones, with roughly 92% appearing a single time and 2.6% taken by the ten largest. The sequenced sample was peripheral blood, obtained in the first trimester of pregnancy. These TCRs come from a female donor with multiple sclerosis, enrolled in a pregnancy study.

A single count supports this clone. V usage is TRBV6-1 and J usage is TRBJ2-7; D might be TRBD2 (6 bases). CDR1 and CDR2 (germline): MNHNS, SASEGT. V was pared by 4 bases and J by 4 bases, with 23 bases between. The CDR3 is 17 amino acids. CDR3 amino acids: CASSVVGGPLQLYEQYF. CDR3 in DNA: TGTGCCAGCAGTGTAGTAGGAGGGCCTCTCCAACTTTACGAGCAGTACTTC.

This clone appeared once. This chain's CDR3 is CAAQRDNYEQYF. The CDR3 DNA reads TGTGCCGCTCAGCGGGATAACTACGAGCAGTACTTC. The chain uses TRBV6-6 and TRBJ2-7; 7 bases are a match to TRBD2. CDR1 and CDR2 (germline): MNHNY, SVGAGI (reference sequence). CDR3 size: 12 residues. The V gene end was trimmed by 11 bases and the J gene end by 3 bases; junction bases not matched to a gene: 7.

J is TRBJ2-7 and V is TRBV19, with 14 positions matching TRBD2. Germline V gives CDR1 LNHDA, CDR2 SQIVND (reference sequence). J gave up 4 bases and V 7 bases, and 3 bases lay outside the gene matches. CDR3 size: 14 residues. The CDR3 nucleotides read TGTGCCAGTAAGAGGACTAGCGGGAGGTACGAGCAGTACTTC. It is translated as CASKRTSGRYEQYF.

The chain combines TRBV4-3 with TRBJ2-2, with no clear D. V was shortened by 0 bases and J by 4 bases, with 6 bases between the two germline ends. Per the germline V gene, CDR1 is LGHNA and CDR2 is YSLEER. The CDR3 sequence is 14 residues long. The CDR3 DNA reads as TGCGCCAGCAGCCAAGAAGTCAGCACCGGGGAGCTGTTTTTT. This translates into CASSQEVSTGELFF.

This clone was recorded once. The gene calls are TRBV5-1 and TRBJ2-5, with TRBD2 as a possible D gene (6 bases). Trimming left V 1 base short and J 3 bases short, with 19 bases between. Germline V gives CDR1 SGHRS, CDR2 YFSETQ. The length of the CDR3 is 17 residues. The CDR3 DNA is TGCGCCAGCAGCTTGACGGGAGTGAGTTCATGGGAAGAGACCCAGTACTTC. It is translated as CASSLTGVSSWEETQYF.

The chain recombines TRBV5-1 with TRBJ1-2; D is uncertain. Trimming pared 4 bases from V and 4 bases from J, leaving 20 bases between. Germline lookup yields CDR1 SGHRS and CDR2 YFSETQ. This CDR3 has 16 amino acids. CDR3 in DNA: TGCGCCAGCAGCGTGGTTGGCCCCGTCGACTTCTATGGCTACACCTTC. It yields the protein CASSVVGPVDFYGYTF.

This chain joins TRBV28 and TRBJ2-3; 8 nucleotides match TRBD2. Germline V gene sequence: CDR1 MDHEN, CDR2 SYDVKM. CDR3 size: 14 residues. The trim removed 4 bases at V and 4 bases at J, leaving 4 bases unmatched. The CDR3, as DNA: TGTGCCAGCAGTTCAGCGGGAGTCTCAGATACGCAGTATTTT. Residues: CASSSAGVSDTQYF.

V and J are TRBV14 and TRBJ2-4, with TRBD1 matching 8 bases. Trimming cost V 4 bases and J 6 bases; bases outside gene matches: 5. Germline CDR1 reads SGHDN; CDR2 reads FVKESK. This CDR3 spans 14 amino acids. The DNA of the CDR3 is TGTGCCAGCAGCCCGGACAGGGTTGGAAACATTCAGTACTTC. Its translation is CASSPDRVGNIQYF.

The rearrangement links TRBV6-1 to TRBJ1-3; D gene uncertain. Germline loops: CDR1 MNHNS, CDR2 SASEGT. The CDR3 has 16 residues. Trimming took off 3 bases at V and 0 bases at J, with 12 bases between the two ends. The CDR3 is CASSDATDLSGNTIYF. The CDR3 coding sequence is TGTGCCAGCAGTGACGCAACAGACCTCTCTGGAAACACCATATATTTT.

The chain couples TRBV29-1 to TRBJ1-1, with D unclear. CDR1 is SQVTM, CDR2 ANQGSEA, per germline. CDR3 length equals 13 residues. V lost 5 bases and J lost 0, with 10 bases in between. The CDR3, as DNA: TGCAGCGTTTTGCGGGTCCTGAACACTGAAGCTTTCTTT. Residues: CSVLRVLNTEAFF. Full variable domain (rest looked up from reference TRBV29-1 and TRBJ1-1): SAVISQKPSRDICQRGTSLTIQCQVDSQVTMMFWYRQQPGQSLTLIATANQGSEATYESGFVIDKFPISRPNLTFSTLTVSNMSPEDSSIYLCSVLRVLNTEAFFGQGTRLTVV.

The genes are TRBV2 and TRBJ1-1; 10 nucleotides match TRBD1. Germline trimming cut 8 bases from V and 3 bases from J; bases unmatched to any gene: 12. Germline assignment: CDR1 SNHLY and CDR2 FYNNEI. This CDR3 region has 16 residues. CDR3 DNA: TGTGCCAGCGAGTTTGGGGACAGGGGCCCAGACACTGAAGCTTTCTTT. Translation: CASEFGDRGPDTEAFF.

This clone was counted between two and nine times. CDR3 amino acids: CASSSGGLHSYEQYF. CDR3 DNA sequence: TGCGCCAGCAGTTCTGGGGGCCTCCACTCCTACGAGCAGTACTTC. The V and J genes are TRBV5-1 and TRBJ2-7; D is perhaps TRBD1 (6 bases). The CDR3 is 15 residues long. Germline V gene lookup returns CDR1 SGHRS and CDR2 YFSETQ. V was cut by 5 bases and J by 0 bases, with 15 bases left in between.

In this sample, this clone turned up once. The gene calls are TRBV7-9 and TRBJ1-2; tentatively, D is TRBD1 (5 bases). The V end lost 4 bases, the J end lost 8 bases, and 17 bases lay between the germline ends. CDR3 length: 14 residues. The germline CDR1 and CDR2 sequences are SEHNR and FQNEAQ (reference sequence). The CDR3 DNA follows: TGTGCCAGCAGCTCATCCGGGACTGCTTGGGGCTACACCTTC. Translating it yields CASSSSGTAWGYTF.

This chain joins TRBV7-2 and TRBJ2-1, with 9 bases matching TRBD1. The CDR3 loop spans 15 amino acids. After removal of 5 bases from V and 9 bases from J, the junction contained 11 bases not matched to a gene. Germline V lookup: CDR1 SGHTA, CDR2 FQGNSA. CDR3 nucleotides: TGTGCCAGCAGCCCGCGGACAGGGGAGGCCCTTGAGCAGTTCTTC. This encodes CASSPRTGEALEQFF.

The rearrangement uses TRBV29-1 and TRBJ2-3; 8 bases are a match to TRBD1. The V segment lost 8 bases and the J segment 2 bases; nucleotides outside the gene matches: 9. The CDR3 totals 14 residues. CDR1 is SQVTM and CDR2 is ANQGSEA in the germline V gene. The CDR3 is CSSGQGTPTDTQYF. CDR3 DNA: TGCAGCTCAGGACAGGGTACGCCCACAGATACGCAGTATTTT.

J is TRBJ2-7 and V is TRBV5-1; 8 positions match TRBD1. With V trimmed by 4 bases and J by 3 bases, 9 bases remained unmatched. This CDR3 has 15 residues. Germline CDR1 is SGHRS and CDR2 is YFSETQ. The CDR3 here is CASSPQGAGIYEQYF. The CDR3 DNA follows: TGCGCCAGCAGCCCCCAGGGGGCGGGTATCTACGAGCAGTACTTC.

CDR3 coding DNA: TGCGCCAGCAGCTTGAGGAGCTCCTACGAGCAGTACTTC. Protein: CASSLRSSYEQYF. The genes are TRBV5-1 and TRBJ2-7; D gene unclear. CDR1 is SGHRS, CDR2 YFSETQ, per germline. There are 13 residues in the CDR3. V was trimmed by 1 base and J by 0 bases, leaving 5 bases between them. Together with reference TRBV5-1 and TRBJ2-7, the CDR3 gives the full variable domain: KAGVTQTPRYLIKTRGQQVTLSCSPISGHRSVSWYQQTPGQGLQFLFEYFSETQRNKGNFPGRFSGRQFSNSRSEMNVSTLELGDSALYLCASSLRSSYEQYFGPGTRLTVT.

This clone was seen only once. The rearrangement uses TRBV18 and TRBJ2-1, with D possibly TRBD1 on 5 matching bases. Trimming stripped 2 bases from V and 5 bases from J, with 10 bases between. The germline V gene encodes CDR1 KGHSH and CDR2 LQKENI. The CDR3 spans 14 residues. In DNA, the CDR3 is TGTGCCAGCTCACCAGGCAGGGTAGACAATGAGCAGTTCTTC. Its protein is CASSPGRVDNEQFF.

V and J are TRBV21-1 and TRBJ2-1; the DNA was not compared with TRBD2, the D call given in the table. TRBV21-1 is given as a pseudogene. This CDR3 has 19 residues. The CDR3 DNA reads TGTGCCAGCAGCAAAGAGGGCAGTGCCCTGAGCGGGAGCAGGAATGAGCAGTTCTTC. It is translated as CASSKEGSALSGSRNEQFF.

The rearrangement joins TRBV25-1 to TRBJ2-2, with no clear D. The germline CDR1 and CDR2 sequences are MGHDK and SYGVNS. The CDR3 consists of 14 residues. V was trimmed by 6 bases and J by 1 base, leaving 9 bases between them. CDR3 amino acids: CASRSTGNTGELFF. DNA of the CDR3: TGTGCCAGCAGATCGACGGGGAACACCGGGGAGCTGTTTTTT.

The chain recombines TRBV11-3 with TRBJ2-2; TRBD2 aligns across 7 bases. Germline-derived CDR1 and CDR2 are SGHNT and YENEEA. The V gene end was trimmed by 6 bases and the J gene end by 3 bases; junction bases not matched to a gene: 4. CDR3 length: 14 amino acids. CDR3 loop: CASSGGDYTGELFF. DNA for the CDR3: TGTGCCAGCAGTGGGGGGGATTACACCGGGGAGCTGTTTTTT.

The rearrangement joins TRBV9 to TRBJ2-1; no clear D gene. V was cut by 1 base and J by 0 bases, with 5 bases left in between. CDR1 and CDR2 (germline): SGDLS, YYNGEE. CDR3 length: 14 residues. CDR3 bases: TGTGCCAGCAGCGTATCGGGCTCCTACAATGAGCAGTTCTTC. Translated: CASSVSGSYNEQFF.

This clone showed up just once. V gene TRBV7-9 combines with J gene TRBJ2-5; 7 bases fit TRBD2. V lost 6 bases and J lost 5; bases outside the gene matches: 3. The CDR3 covers 12 residues. In germline, CDR1 is SEHNR, CDR2 FQNEAQ (reference sequence). CDR3 sequence: CASRTGGETQYF. The CDR3 DNA reads as TGTGCCAGCAGGACCGGGGGGGAGACCCAGTACTTC. Combining the CDR3 with reference TRBV7-9 and TRBJ2-5 gives the whole variable domain DTGVSQNPRHKITKRGQNVTFRCDPISEHNRLYWYRQTLGQGPEFLTYFQNEAQLEKSRLLSDRFSAERPKGSFSTLEIQRTEQGDSAMYLCASRTGGETQYFGPGTRLLVL.

The gene calls are TRBV5-5 and TRBJ1-1; 9 bases line up with TRBD1. The V segment lost 0 bases and the J segment 11 bases; nucleotides outside the gene matches: 2. The germline CDR1 and CDR2 sequences are SGHKS and YYEKEE (reference sequence). The CDR3 runs 12 residues. The CDR3 spells CASSLVGTGAFF. The CDR3 nucleotides are TGTGCCAGCAGCTTGGTTGGGACAGGGGCTTTCTTT.

The chain joins TRBV30 to TRBJ2-7; TRBD2 might be the D (5 bases). V was trimmed by 0 bases and J by 5 bases, leaving 26 bases between them. The CDR3 totals 18 residues. Germline-derived CDR1 and CDR2 are GTSNPN and SVGIG (reference sequence). The CDR3 nucleotides are TGTGCCTGGAGTGTATCTCGGACTTCTTACTTGGTTTTCCACGAGCAGTACTTC. Its protein is CAWSVSRTSYLVFHEQYF.

Concerning this clone: The junction differs from germline at one of its ends, possibly a read error. The rearrangement uses TRBV7-3 and TRBJ2-5; 8 positions agree with TRBD2. The germline V gene encodes CDR1 SGHTA and CDR2 FQGTGA. The CDR3 totals 15 residues. CDR3 amino acids: CASSLTGGGAETQYF. The DNA for the CDR3 is TGTGCCAGCAGCCTAACCGGGGGGGGCGCGGAGACCCAGTACTTC.

V is TRBV2 and J is TRBJ1-4; tentative D call: TRBD1 (6 bases). The germline V and J ends were trimmed by 7 bases and 12 bases, with 24 bases remaining between them. CDR1 and CDR2 (germline): SNHLY, FYNNEI. The length of the CDR3 is 15 residues. The CDR3 sequence: CASTEGVIRGRELFF. In DNA form, the CDR3 reads TGTGCCAGCACCGAGGGCGTCATAAGGGGGAGGGAACTGTTTTTT.

This chain joins TRBV5-4 and TRBJ2-1; possibly TRBD2 for D (6 bases). Germline CDR1 SGHNT, CDR2 YYREEE (reference sequence). Trimming pared 0 bases from V and 8 bases from J, leaving 15 bases between. This CDR3 has 15 amino acids. The CDR3 sequence: CASSLAPSAGYEQFF. The CDR3 nucleotides read TGTGCCAGCAGCTTGGCCCCTAGCGCGGGGTATGAGCAGTTCTTC.